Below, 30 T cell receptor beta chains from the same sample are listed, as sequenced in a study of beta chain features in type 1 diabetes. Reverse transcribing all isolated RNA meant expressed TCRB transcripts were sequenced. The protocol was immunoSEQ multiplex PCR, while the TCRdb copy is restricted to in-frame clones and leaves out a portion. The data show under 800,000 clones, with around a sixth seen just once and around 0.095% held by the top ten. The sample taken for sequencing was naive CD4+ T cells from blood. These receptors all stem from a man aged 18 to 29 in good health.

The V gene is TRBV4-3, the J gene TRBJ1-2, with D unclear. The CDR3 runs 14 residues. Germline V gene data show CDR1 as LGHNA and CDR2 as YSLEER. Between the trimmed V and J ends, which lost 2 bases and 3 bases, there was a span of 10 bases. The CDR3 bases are TGCGCCAGCAGCCAAAAAGTCGGCGACTATGGCTACACCTTC. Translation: CASSQKVGDYGYTF.

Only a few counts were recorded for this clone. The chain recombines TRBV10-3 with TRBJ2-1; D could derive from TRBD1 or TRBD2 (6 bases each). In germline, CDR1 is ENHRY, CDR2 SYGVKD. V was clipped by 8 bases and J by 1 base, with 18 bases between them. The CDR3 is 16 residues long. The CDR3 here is CAIGTGGRGSYNEQFF. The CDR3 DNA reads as TGTGCCATCGGCACCGGGGGAAGGGGGTCCTACAATGAGCAGTTCTTC.

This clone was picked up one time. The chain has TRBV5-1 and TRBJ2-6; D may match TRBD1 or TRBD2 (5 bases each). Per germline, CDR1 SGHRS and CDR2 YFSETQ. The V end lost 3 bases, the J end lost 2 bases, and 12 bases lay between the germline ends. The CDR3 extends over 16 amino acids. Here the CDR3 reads CASSSGGRAGANVLTF. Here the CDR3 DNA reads TGCGCCAGCAGCTCTGGGGGAAGAGCTGGGGCCAACGTCCTGACTTTC.

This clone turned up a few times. The CDR3 loop reads CASSQARTSILGFGNEQFF. Here the CDR3 DNA reads TGTGCCAGCAGTCAAGCGAGGACTAGCATCTTGGGTTTTGGCAATGAGCAGTTCTTC. This chain uses TRBV7-9 with TRBJ2-1; 8 bases fit TRBD2. This CDR3 region has 19 residues. Trimming took 6 bases from V and 6 from J; bases not matched to a gene: 22. Germline CDR1 and CDR2: SEHNR and FQNEAQ (reference sequence). Drawing the rest from reference TRBV7-9 and TRBJ2-1, the complete variable domain is DTGVSQNPRHKITKRGQNVTFRCDPISEHNRLYWYRQTLGQGPEFLTYFQNEAQLEKSRLLSDRFSAERPKGSFSTLEIQRTEQGDSAMYLCASSQARTSILGFGNEQFFGPGTRLTVL.

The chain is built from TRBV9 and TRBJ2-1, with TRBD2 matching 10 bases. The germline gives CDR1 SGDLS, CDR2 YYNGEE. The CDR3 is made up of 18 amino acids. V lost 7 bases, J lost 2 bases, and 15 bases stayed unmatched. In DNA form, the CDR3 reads TGTGCCAGCGCTCCCGGGGCTAGCGGGAGCGGAACCTACAATGAGCAGTTCTTC. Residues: CASAPGASGSGTYNEQFF.

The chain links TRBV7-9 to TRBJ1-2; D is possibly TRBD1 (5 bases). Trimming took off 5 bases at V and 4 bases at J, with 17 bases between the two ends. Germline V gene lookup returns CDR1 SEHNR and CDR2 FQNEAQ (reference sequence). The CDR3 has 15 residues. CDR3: CASSRWDQGSYGYTF. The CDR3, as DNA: TGTGCCAGCAGCCGTTGGGACCAGGGTTCCTATGGCTACACCTTC.

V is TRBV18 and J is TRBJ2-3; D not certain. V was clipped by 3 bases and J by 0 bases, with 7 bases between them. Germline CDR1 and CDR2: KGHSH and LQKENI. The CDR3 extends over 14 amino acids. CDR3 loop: CASSPMRSTDTQYF. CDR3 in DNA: TGTGCCAGCTCACCGATGAGGAGCACAGATACGCAGTATTTT.

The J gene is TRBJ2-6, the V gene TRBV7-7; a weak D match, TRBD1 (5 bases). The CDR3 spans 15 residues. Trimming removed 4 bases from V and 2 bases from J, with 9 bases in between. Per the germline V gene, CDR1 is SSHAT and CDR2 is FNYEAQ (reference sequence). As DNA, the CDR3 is TGTGCCAGCAGCTCCGCAGGGACTGGGGCCAACGTCCTGACTTTC. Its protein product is CASSSAGTGANVLTF.

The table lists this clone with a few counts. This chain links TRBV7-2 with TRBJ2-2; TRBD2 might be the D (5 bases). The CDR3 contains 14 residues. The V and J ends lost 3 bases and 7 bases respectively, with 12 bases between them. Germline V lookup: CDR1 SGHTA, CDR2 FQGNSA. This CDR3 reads CASSFSGLIGELFF. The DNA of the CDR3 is TGTGCCAGCAGCTTTTCCGGACTGATCGGGGAGCTGTTTTTT. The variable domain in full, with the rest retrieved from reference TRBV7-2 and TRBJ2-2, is GAGVSQSPSNKVTEKGKDVELRCDPISGHTALYWYRQSLGQGLEFLIYFQGNSAPDKSGLPSDRFSAERTGGSVSTLTIQRTQQEDSAVYLCASSFSGLIGELFFGEGSRLTVL.

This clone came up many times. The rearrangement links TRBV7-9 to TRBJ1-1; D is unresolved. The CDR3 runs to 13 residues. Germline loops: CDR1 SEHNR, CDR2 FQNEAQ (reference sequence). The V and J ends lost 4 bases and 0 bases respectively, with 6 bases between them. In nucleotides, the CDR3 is TGTGCCAGCAGCTGGGGATTGAACACTGAAGCTTTCTTT. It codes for CASSWGLNTEAFF.

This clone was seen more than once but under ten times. This chain's CDR3 is CASKGSFADTQYF. The DNA for the CDR3 is TGTGCCAGCAAGGGCAGTTTTGCAGATACGCAGTATTTT. The rearrangement uses TRBV2 and TRBJ2-3; D is unresolved. The CDR3 sequence is 13 residues long. The V gene lost 7 bases and the J gene lost 4 bases, with 12 bases spanning the gap. The V gene's germline CDR1 is SNHLY and CDR2 FYNNEI.

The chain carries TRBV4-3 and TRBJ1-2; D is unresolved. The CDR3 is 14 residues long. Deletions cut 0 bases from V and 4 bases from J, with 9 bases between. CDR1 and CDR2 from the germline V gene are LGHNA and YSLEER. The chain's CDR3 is CASSQEGRAYGYTF. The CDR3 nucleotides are TGCGCCAGCAGCCAAGAGGGAAGGGCCTATGGCTACACCTTC.

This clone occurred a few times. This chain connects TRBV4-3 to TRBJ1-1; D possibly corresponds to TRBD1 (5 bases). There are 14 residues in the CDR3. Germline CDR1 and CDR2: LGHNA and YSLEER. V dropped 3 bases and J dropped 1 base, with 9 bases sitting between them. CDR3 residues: CASSHGDRNTEAFF. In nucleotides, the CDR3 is TGCGCCAGCAGCCACGGCGACAGGAACACTGAAGCTTTCTTT.

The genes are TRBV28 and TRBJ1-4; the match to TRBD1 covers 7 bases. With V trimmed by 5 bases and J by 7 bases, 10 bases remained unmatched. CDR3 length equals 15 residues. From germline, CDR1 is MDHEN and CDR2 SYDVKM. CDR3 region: CASSRGGGAAEKLFF. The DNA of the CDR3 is TGTGCCAGCAGTAGAGGAGGGGGCGCGGCTGAAAAACTGTTTTTT.

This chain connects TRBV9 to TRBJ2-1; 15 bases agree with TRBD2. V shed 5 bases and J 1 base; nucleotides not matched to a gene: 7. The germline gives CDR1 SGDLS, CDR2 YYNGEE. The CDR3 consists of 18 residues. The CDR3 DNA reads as TGTGCCAGCAGGTCGGGACTAGCGGGAGGTTATTCCTACAATGAGCAGTTCTTC. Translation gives CASRSGLAGGYSYNEQFF.

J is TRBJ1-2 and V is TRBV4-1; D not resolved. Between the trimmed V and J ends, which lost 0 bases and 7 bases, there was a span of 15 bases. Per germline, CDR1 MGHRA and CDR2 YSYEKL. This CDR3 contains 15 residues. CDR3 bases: TGCGCCAGCAGCCAAGATCTGGCGGCGAGTGGTGGCTACACCTTC. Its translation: CASSQDLAASGGYTF.

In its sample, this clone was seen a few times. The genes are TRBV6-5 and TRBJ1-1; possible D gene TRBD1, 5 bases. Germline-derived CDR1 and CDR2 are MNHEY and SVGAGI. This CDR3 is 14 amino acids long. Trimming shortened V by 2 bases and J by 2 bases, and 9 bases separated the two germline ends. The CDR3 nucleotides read TGTGCCAGCAGTTACAGGGGAATAAACACTGAAGCTTTCTTT. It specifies CASSYRGINTEAFF.

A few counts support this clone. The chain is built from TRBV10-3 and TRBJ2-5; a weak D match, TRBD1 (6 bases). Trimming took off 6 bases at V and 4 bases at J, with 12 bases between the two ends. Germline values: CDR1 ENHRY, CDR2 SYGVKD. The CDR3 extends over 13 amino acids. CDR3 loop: CAIRGQRGETQYF. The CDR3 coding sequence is TGTGCCATCAGAGGACAGAGGGGAGAGACCCAGTACTTC.

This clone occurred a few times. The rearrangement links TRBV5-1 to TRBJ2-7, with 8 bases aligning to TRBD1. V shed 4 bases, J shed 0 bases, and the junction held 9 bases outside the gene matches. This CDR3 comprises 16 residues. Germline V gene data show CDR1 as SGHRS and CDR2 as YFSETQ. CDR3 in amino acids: CASSNRDRTYSYEQYF. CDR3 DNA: TGCGCCAGCAGCAACCGGGACAGGACCTACTCCTACGAGCAGTACTTC.

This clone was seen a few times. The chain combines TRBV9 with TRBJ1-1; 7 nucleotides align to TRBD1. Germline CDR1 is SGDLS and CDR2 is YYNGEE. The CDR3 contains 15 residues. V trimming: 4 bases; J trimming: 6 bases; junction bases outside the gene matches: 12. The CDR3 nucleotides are TGTGCCAGCAGCCGAATTACAGGGGATCGGGCTGAAGCTTTCTTT. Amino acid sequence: CASSRITGDRAEAFF.

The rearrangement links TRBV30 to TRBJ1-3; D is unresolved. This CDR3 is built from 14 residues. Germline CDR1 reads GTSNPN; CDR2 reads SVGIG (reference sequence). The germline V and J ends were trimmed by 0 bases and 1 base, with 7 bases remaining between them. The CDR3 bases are TGTGCCTGGAGTGTACTGGCATCTGGAAACACCATATATTTT. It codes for CAWSVLASGNTIYF.

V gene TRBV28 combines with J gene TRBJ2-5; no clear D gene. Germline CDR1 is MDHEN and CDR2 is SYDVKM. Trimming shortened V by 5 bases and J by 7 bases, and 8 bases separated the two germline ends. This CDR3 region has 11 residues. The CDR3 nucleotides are TGTGCCAGCAGTATCCCAGGGACCCAGTACTTC. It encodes CASSIPGTQYF. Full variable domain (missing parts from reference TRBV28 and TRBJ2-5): DVKVTQSSRYLVKRTGEKVFLECVQDMDHENMFWYRQDPGLGLRLIYFSYDVKMKEKGDIPEGYSVSREKKERFSLILESASTNQTSMYLCASSIPGTQYFGPGTRLLVL.

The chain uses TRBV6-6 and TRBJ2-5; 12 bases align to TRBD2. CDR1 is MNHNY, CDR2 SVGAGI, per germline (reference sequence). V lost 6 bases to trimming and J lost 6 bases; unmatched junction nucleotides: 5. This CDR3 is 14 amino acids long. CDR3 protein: CASSLAGGPQTQYF. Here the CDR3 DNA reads TGTGCCAGCAGCCTAGCGGGGGGGCCGCAGACCCAGTACTTC.

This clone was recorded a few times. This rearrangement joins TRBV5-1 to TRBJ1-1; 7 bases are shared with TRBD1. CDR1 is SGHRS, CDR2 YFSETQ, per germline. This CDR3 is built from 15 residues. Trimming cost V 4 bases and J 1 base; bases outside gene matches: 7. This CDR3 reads CASSRGTVGNTEAFF. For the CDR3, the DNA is TGCGCCAGCAGCCGCGGGACAGTGGGGAACACTGAAGCTTTCTTT.

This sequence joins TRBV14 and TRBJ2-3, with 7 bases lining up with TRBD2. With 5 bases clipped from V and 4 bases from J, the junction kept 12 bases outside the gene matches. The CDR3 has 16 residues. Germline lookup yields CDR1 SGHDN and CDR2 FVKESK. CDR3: CASSLPGAGVSDTQYF. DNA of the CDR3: TGTGCCAGCAGCTTGCCCGGGGCGGGAGTCTCAGATACGCAGTATTTT.

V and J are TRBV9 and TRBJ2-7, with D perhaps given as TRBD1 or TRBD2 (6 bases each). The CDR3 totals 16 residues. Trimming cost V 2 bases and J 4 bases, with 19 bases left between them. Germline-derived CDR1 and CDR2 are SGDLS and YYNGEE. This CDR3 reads CASSVSLGGNQYEQYF. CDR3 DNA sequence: TGTGCCAGCAGCGTTTCGCTAGGGGGGAATCAGTACGAGCAGTACTTC.

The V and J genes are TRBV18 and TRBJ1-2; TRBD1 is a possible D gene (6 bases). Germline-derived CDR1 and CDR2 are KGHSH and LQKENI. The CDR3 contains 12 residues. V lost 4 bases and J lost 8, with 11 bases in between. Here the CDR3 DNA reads TGTGCCAGCTCACGGGACATTGAAGGCTACACCTTC. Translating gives CASSRDIEGYTF.

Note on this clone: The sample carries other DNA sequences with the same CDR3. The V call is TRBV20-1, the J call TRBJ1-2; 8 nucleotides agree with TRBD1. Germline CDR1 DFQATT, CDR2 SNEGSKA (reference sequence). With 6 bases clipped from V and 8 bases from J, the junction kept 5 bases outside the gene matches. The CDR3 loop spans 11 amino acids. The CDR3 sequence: CSARQGRGYTF. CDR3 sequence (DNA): TGCAGTGCCAGACAGGGGAGGGGCTACACCTTC.

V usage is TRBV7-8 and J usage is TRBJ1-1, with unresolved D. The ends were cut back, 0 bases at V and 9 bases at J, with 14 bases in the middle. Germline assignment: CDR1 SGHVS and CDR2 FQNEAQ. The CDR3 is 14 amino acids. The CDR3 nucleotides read TGTGCCAGCAGCTTAGCGGAGGACGGCAACAAAGCTTTCTTT. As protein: CASSLAEDGNKAFF.

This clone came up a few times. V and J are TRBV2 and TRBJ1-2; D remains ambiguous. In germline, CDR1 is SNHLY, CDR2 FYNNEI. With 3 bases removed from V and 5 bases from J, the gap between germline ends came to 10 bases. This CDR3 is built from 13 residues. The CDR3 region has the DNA TGTGCCAGCAGTGATTTGGGGTTGTATGGCTACACCTTC. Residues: CASSDLGLYGYTF. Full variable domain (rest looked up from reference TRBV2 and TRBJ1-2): EPEVTQTPSHQVTQMGQEVILRCVPISNHLYFYWYRQILGQKVEFLVSFYNNEISEKSEIFDDQFSVERPDGSNFTLKIRSTKLEDSAMYFCASSDLGLYGYTFGSGTRLTVV.